The 31 T cell receptor beta chains below come from one sample, sequenced in a study of beta chain features in type 1 diabetes. Reverse transcription of all isolated RNA meant that expressed TCRB transcripts were sequenced. Libraries were prepared by immunoSEQ multiplex PCR; TCRdb keeps only in-frame clonotypes and omits some of them. Altogether 250,000 or so clones are present, 68% being singletons, with the ten largest covering around 0.05%. The sample taken for sequencing was naive CD4+ T cells from blood. The receptors derive from a man aged 25-40 years in good health.

The CDR3 here is CSVERRSSYNEQFF. The CDR3, as DNA: TGCAGCGTTGAAAGACGGAGCTCCTACAATGAGCAGTTCTTC. V is TRBV29-1 and J is TRBJ2-1, with unresolved D. The germline V and J ends were trimmed by 2 bases and 0 bases, with 8 bases remaining between them. CDR3 size: 14 residues. Germline V lookup: CDR1 SQVTM, CDR2 ANQGSEA.

The gene calls are TRBV7-9 and TRBJ1-1; no definite D call. Trimming removed 5 bases from V and 1 base from J, with 2 bases in between. This CDR3 is 11 amino acids long. The germline gives CDR1 SEHNR, CDR2 FQNEAQ (reference sequence). The CDR3 is CASSRNTEAFF. CDR3 coding DNA: TGTGCCAGCAGCCGGAACACTGAAGCTTTCTTT.

This clone was observed a few times. This sequence joins TRBV28 and TRBJ2-4; 8 bases align to TRBD2. There are 13 residues in the CDR3. Germline V gives CDR1 MDHEN, CDR2 SYDVKM. J lost 9 bases, V lost 6 bases, and 7 bases had no gene match. CDR3 nucleotide sequence: TGTGCCAGCAGGGAGGGACTAGACGGCATTCAGTACTTC. It translates to CASREGLDGIQYF.

This clone was seen more than once but under ten times. The rearrangement joins TRBV30 to TRBJ2-5, with D possibly matching TRBD1 (6 bases). The length of the CDR3 is 13 residues. Germline-derived CDR1 and CDR2 are GTSNPN and SVGIG (reference sequence). The V and J ends lost 3 bases and 1 base respectively, with 9 bases between them. CDR3 bases: TGTGCCTGGAGCAGGGGTTCCCAAGAGACCCAGTACTTC. It specifies CAWSRGSQETQYF.

The V gene is TRBV29-1, the J gene TRBJ2-1, with 7 bases identical to TRBD2. The J segment lost 2 bases and the V segment lost 1 base, leaving 2 bases of the junction unmatched. Germline V gene sequence: CDR1 SQVTM, CDR2 ANQGSEA. The CDR3 has 14 residues. The CDR3 loop is CSVEGAGTYNEQFF. In nucleotides, the CDR3 is TGCAGCGTTGAAGGAGCGGGAACCTACAATGAGCAGTTCTTC.

The chain uses TRBV30 and TRBJ2-2, with D possibly called TRBD1 or TRBD2 (5 bases each). The CDR3 covers 16 residues. V was pared by 1 base and J by 1 base, with 13 bases between. Germline assignment: CDR1 GTSNPN and CDR2 SVGIG (reference sequence). In DNA form, the CDR3 reads TGTGCCTGGAGTGCGCTACCGGGACGGAACACCGGGGAGCTGTTTTTT. It encodes CAWSALPGRNTGELFF.

The rearrangement joins TRBV6-1 to TRBJ2-1; D gene uncertain. CDR1 is MNHNS and CDR2 is SASEGT in the germline V gene. The CDR3 covers 11 residues. The V end was cut by 5 bases, the J end by 7 bases, with 6 bases between. CDR3 in DNA: TGTGCCAGCAGTTACAAGAATGAGCAGTTCTTC. Its translation is CASSYKNEQFF.

V usage is TRBV30 and J usage is TRBJ2-3; 7 bases align to TRBD2. V trimming: 4 bases; J trimming: 1 base; junction bases outside the gene matches: 5. CDR1 is GTSNPN, CDR2 SVGIG, per germline (reference sequence). This CDR3 contains 14 residues. The CDR3 is CAWKFRGGTDTQYF. The CDR3 nucleotides are TGTGCCTGGAAATTCCGGGGGGGCACAGATACGCAGTATTTT.

The rearrangement uses TRBV30 and TRBJ1-1; D remains ambiguous. CDR1 is GTSNPN, CDR2 SVGIG, per germline (reference sequence). The CDR3 sequence is 13 residues long. V shed 5 bases and J shed 6 bases, with 16 bases lying between them. The CDR3 here is CAWRRAAWAEAFF. The DNA of the CDR3 is TGTGCCTGGCGACGGGCCGCCTGGGCTGAAGCTTTCTTT.

The rearrangement links TRBV10-3 to TRBJ2-5; weak D call: TRBD1 (5 bases). The length of the CDR3 is 13 residues. Germline-derived CDR1 and CDR2 are ENHRY and SYGVKD. Trimming removed 4 bases at V and 6 bases at J, with 12 bases between. The CDR3 region is CAISVAGSKTQYF. The CDR3, as DNA: TGTGCCATCAGTGTGGCAGGGTCGAAGACCCAGTACTTC.

The chain recombines TRBV1 with TRBJ2-1; the table's TRBD2 call for D was not verified on the DNA. TRBV1 is reported as a pseudogene. The CDR3 sequence is 18 residues long. The CDR3 loop reads CTSSQETLAGLGRFWQFF. DNA for the CDR3: TGCACCAGCAGCCAAGAGACTCTAGCGGGACTAGGTCGTTTTTGGCAGTTCTTC.

This clone was counted only a few times. The chain employs TRBV2 and TRBJ1-6; D perhaps matches TRBD1 (6 bases). This CDR3 has 14 residues. Germline V gene lookup returns CDR1 SNHLY and CDR2 FYNNEI. V gave up 3 bases and J gave up 6 bases, with 9 bases separating them. CDR3: CASSERDTNSPLHF. CDR3 in DNA: TGTGCCAGCAGTGAGCGGGACACTAATTCACCCCTCCACTTT.

V usage is TRBV9 and J usage is TRBJ2-5; 7 nucleotides agree with TRBD2. Per germline, CDR1 SGDLS and CDR2 YYNGEE. The CDR3 is 16 residues long. V lost 1 base to trimming and J lost 1 base; unmatched junction nucleotides: 7. The CDR3 region is CASSVSAGAIQETQYF. The CDR3 region has the DNA TGTGCCAGCAGCGTATCCGCGGGAGCCATCCAAGAGACCCAGTACTTC. Based on the CDR3 plus reference TRBV9 and TRBJ2-5, the full variable domain is DSGVTQTPKHLITATGQRVTLRCSPRSGDLSVYWYQQSLDQGLQFLIQYYNGEERAKGNILERFSAQQFPDLHSELNLSSLELGDSALYFCASSVSAGAIQETQYFGPGTRLLVL.

This clone was observed a handful of times. The gene calls are TRBV19 and TRBJ1-2, with D possibly being TRBD1 (5 bases). V lost 2 bases to trimming and J lost 4 bases, with 11 bases between them. The CDR3 covers 14 residues. The V gene's germline CDR1 is LNHDA and CDR2 SQIVND (reference sequence). The CDR3 nucleotides are TGTGCCAGTAGTATACAAGGACACACCTATGGCTACACCTTC. It yields the protein CASSIQGHTYGYTF.

V gene TRBV7-9 combines with J gene TRBJ2-7, with TRBD2 identical over 10 bases. This CDR3 region has 14 residues. With 5 bases clipped from V and 1 base from J, the junction kept 2 bases outside the gene matches. Germline values: CDR1 SEHNR, CDR2 FQNEAQ (reference sequence). The CDR3 coding sequence is TGTGCCAGCAGCAGGACTAGCGGATCCTACGAGCAGTACTTC. This gives the protein CASSRTSGSYEQYF.

This clone turned up a few times. The chain recombines TRBV29-1 with TRBJ2-5; D is possibly TRBD2 (6 bases). This CDR3 spans 11 amino acids. V lost 7 bases, J lost 0 bases, and 6 bases lay in between. Germline V gene lookup returns CDR1 SQVTM and CDR2 ANQGSEA. CDR3 residues: CSGRDQETQYF. The CDR3 DNA reads TGCAGCGGGAGGGACCAAGAGACCCAGTACTTC.

The V call is TRBV7-9, the J call TRBJ2-3; D not certain. The germline V gene has CDR1 SEHNR and CDR2 FQNEAQ (reference sequence). With 4 bases removed from V and 8 bases from J, the gap between germline ends came to 10 bases. The CDR3 spans 12 residues. CDR3 sequence: CASSSDWGTQYF. The CDR3 DNA reads TGTGCCAGCAGCTCGGATTGGGGTACGCAGTATTTT.

To note about this clone: Other DNA sequences from this sample encode an identical CDR3 as well. The chain uses TRBV7-9 and TRBJ1-1, with a weak D call TRBD1 (5 bases). V dropped 3 bases and J dropped 1 base, with 6 bases sitting between them. Germline CDR1 and CDR2: SEHNR and FQNEAQ (reference sequence). The CDR3 runs to 13 residues. The CDR3 loop reads CASSFTGNTEAFF. The CDR3 DNA reads TGTGCCAGCAGCTTTACAGGGAACACTGAAGCTTTCTTT.

The chain recombines TRBV6-5 with TRBJ2-1; D might be TRBD2 (6 bases). Trimming stripped 6 bases from V and 8 bases from J, with 17 bases between. CDR3 length: 14 residues. The germline CDR1 and CDR2 sequences are MNHEY and SVGAGI. The CDR3 here is CASSSWSTGDEQFF. The CDR3 DNA follows: TGTGCCAGCAGCTCTTGGTCAACGGGAGATGAGCAGTTCTTC.

The V gene is TRBV9, the J gene TRBJ1-2; D unclear. The CDR3 has 13 residues. The germline V gene encodes CDR1 SGDLS and CDR2 YYNGEE. The V and J ends lost 0 bases and 4 bases respectively, with 7 bases between them. The CDR3 loop is CASSVDPGYGYTF. The CDR3 region has the DNA TGTGCCAGCAGCGTAGATCCGGGCTATGGCTACACCTTC.

This chain uses TRBV7-2 with TRBJ1-1; no clear D gene. Per the germline V gene, CDR1 is SGHTA and CDR2 is FQGNSA. The CDR3 is made up of 14 amino acids. The V gene lost 6 bases and the J gene lost 1 base, with 12 bases spanning the gap. The CDR3, as DNA: TGTGCCAGCAGTCCTCTAGCGGGGAACACTGAAGCTTTCTTT. Protein: CASSPLAGNTEAFF. The complete variable domain, with remaining parts taken from reference TRBV7-2 and TRBJ1-1, reads GAGVSQSPSNKVTEKGKDVELRCDPISGHTALYWYRQSLGQGLEFLIYFQGNSAPDKSGLPSDRFSAERTGGSVSTLTIQRTQQEDSAVYLCASSPLAGNTEAFFGQGTRLTVV.

The genes are TRBV30 and TRBJ2-1; TRBD2 is a possible D gene (6 bases). V was shortened by 4 bases and J by 4 bases, with 11 bases between the two germline ends. The CDR3 spans 13 residues. The germline V gene has CDR1 GTSNPN and CDR2 SVGIG (reference sequence). CDR3 region: CAWMAGNYNEQFF. In DNA, the CDR3 is TGTGCCTGGATGGCGGGGAATTACAATGAGCAGTTCTTC.

CDR3 bases: TGTGCCTGGAGTCGCCGGGACAGGGGGCGGAATGAGCAGTTCTTC. As protein: CAWSRRDRGRNEQFF. This chain links TRBV30 with TRBJ2-1; the match to TRBD1 covers 12 bases. Germline V gives CDR1 GTSNPN, CDR2 SVGIG (reference sequence). Germline trimming cut 2 bases from V and 7 bases from J; bases unmatched to any gene: 6. The CDR3 is made up of 15 amino acids.

The rearrangement links TRBV19 to TRBJ2-3, with D perhaps being TRBD1 or TRBD2 (5 bases each). CDR1 is LNHDA and CDR2 is SQIVND in the germline V gene (reference sequence). V was shortened by 1 base and J by 6 bases, with 11 bases between the two germline ends. There are 14 residues in the CDR3. Here the CDR3 DNA reads TGTGCCAGTAGTATAGCCGGCAGGGACGATACGCAGTATTTT. As protein: CASSIAGRDDTQYF.

The rearrangement links TRBV23-1 to TRBJ2-2; D is unclear. TRBV23-1 is recorded as an ORF, its role being uncertain. Trimming pared 1 base from V and 7 bases from J, leaving 13 bases between. The CDR3 totals 15 residues. The CDR3 spells CASSQWSTLVGELFF. The CDR3 nucleotides are TGCGCCAGCAGTCAATGGTCCACCTTAGTCGGGGAGCTGTTTTTT.

This chain joins TRBV9 and TRBJ1-2, with D hard to call. The germline V gene has CDR1 SGDLS and CDR2 YYNGEE. Trimming left V 5 bases short and J 1 base short, with 3 bases between. There are 11 residues in the CDR3. The chain's CDR3 is CASSHNYGYTF. The CDR3 coding sequence is TGTGCCAGCAGTCATAACTATGGCTACACCTTC.

This chain connects TRBV27 to TRBJ2-1; 8 bases agree with TRBD1. The V gene end was trimmed by 2 bases and the J gene end by 9 bases; junction bases not matched to a gene: 9. The CDR3 is made up of 15 amino acids. Per the germline V gene, CDR1 is MNHEY and CDR2 is SMNVEV (reference sequence). CDR3 amino acids: CASSLVRGLGSEQFF. In DNA form, the CDR3 reads TGTGCCAGCAGTTTAGTCAGGGGGCTTGGTAGTGAGCAGTTCTTC.

This clone was observed a few times. Within the sample, other DNA sequences also encode this same CDR3. The V call is TRBV29-1, the J call TRBJ2-1, with 10 bases aligning to TRBD1. The J segment lost 7 bases and the V segment lost 6 bases, leaving 0 bases of the junction unmatched. CDR1 SQVTM and CDR2 ANQGSEA come from the germline V gene. This CDR3 contains 11 residues. The CDR3 sequence is CSVDRGNEQFF. As DNA, the CDR3 is TGCAGCGTGGACAGGGGGAATGAGCAGTTCTTC.

This chain connects TRBV19 to TRBJ1-2, with 8 bases fitting TRBD1. Trimming took 5 bases from V and 3 from J; bases not matched to a gene: 5. The CDR3 sequence is 14 residues long. Germline assignment: CDR1 LNHDA and CDR2 SQIVND (reference sequence). The CDR3, as DNA: TGTGCCAGTAGTCCCCTGGGACAGGACTATGGCTACACCTTC. Amino acids: CASSPLGQDYGYTF.

This clone was detected only a few times. An end of the junction differs from the germline gene, which may be a read error. This chain joins TRBV30 and TRBJ2-3; 7 bases are shared with TRBD1. CDR3 length equals 8 residues. Germline V gene sequence: CDR1 GTSNPN, CDR2 SVGIG (reference sequence). The CDR3 coding sequence is TGTGCCTGGAACGGACAGGCCTTT. Translation: CAWNGQAF.

In the case of this clone: One end of the junction does not line up with germline, which may come from a read error. This chain uses TRBV10-3 with TRBJ2-7; a possible D gene is TRBD1 (5 bases). Germline V CDR1 and CDR2: ENHRY, SYGVKD. This CDR3 has 14 amino acids. The CDR3 sequence: CAISESEVPAQGAF. The CDR3 region has the DNA TGTGCCATCAGTGAGTCAGAGGTGCCGGCCCAAGGGGCCTTC.